This TCR beta chain comes out of a study of T cells after yellow fever vaccination. In this sample, this clonotype turned up many times. V dropped 0 bases and J dropped 6; count of bases not matched to a gene: 9. The germline CDR1 and CDR2 sequences are SGHDN and FVKESK. CDR3 length: 16 amino acids. MiXCR, applied by TCRdb to the 5' RACE reads, yields one record per CDR3 protein. The repertoire holds 100,000 to 150,000 distinct CDR3 sequences, with 7.2% as singletons. The J gene is TRBJ2-7, the V gene TRBV14, with 9 bases that match TRBD2. The TCR originated in a man aged 18 to 29 who received the YFV17D yellow fever vaccine. The sample in question was CD4+ T cells sorted from PBMCs, obtained more than 35 days after the first yellow fever vaccination. The CDR3 spells CASSQDKGAGGVEQYF. The CDR3 coding sequence is TGTGCCAGCAGCCAAGATAAAGGAGCGGGGGGAGTCGAGCAGTACTTC.